These 27 T cell receptor beta chains came from one sample sequenced in a study of control samples from healthy donors and cancer patients. Method: immunoSEQ multiplex PCR; TCRdb's copy keeps in-frame clones and lacks some. The sample contains approximately 37,000 clones, 80% to 90% of which appear only once. The sample comprised PBMCs. The receptors shown here come from a woman in her fifties or sixties with lung cancer.

The chain employs TRBV6-5 and TRBJ2-3; D is unresolved. The CDR3 totals 14 residues. The V gene's germline CDR1 is MNHEY and CDR2 SVGAGI. The V end was cut by 0 bases, the J end by 4 bases, with 8 bases between. The CDR3 here is CASSYSESADTQYF. The CDR3 bases are TGTGCCAGCAGTTACTCCGAGTCCGCAGATACGCAGTATTTT.

The gene calls are TRBV18 and TRBJ2-5; D is unresolved. This CDR3 contains 12 residues. Germline CDR1 is KGHSH and CDR2 is LQKENI. Trimming took 9 bases from V and 0 from J, leaving 8 bases between them. The DNA for the CDR3 is TGTGCCAGGAACCAGTACCAAGAGACCCAGTACTTC. It is translated as CARNQYQETQYF. The whole variable domain, filled in from reference TRBV18 and TRBJ2-5, reads NAGVMQNPRHLVRRRGQEARLRCSPMKGHSHVYWYRQLPEEGLKFMVYLQKENIIDESGMPKERFSAEFPKEGPSILRIQQVVRGDSAAYFCARNQYQETQYFGPGTRLLVL.

By frequency in the sample, this clone is medium-sized. V usage is TRBV19 and J usage is TRBJ1-2, with D hard to call. Germline values: CDR1 LNHDA, CDR2 SQIVND (reference sequence). The CDR3 spans 13 residues. The V gene lost 5 bases and the J gene lost 8 bases, with 15 bases spanning the gap. The CDR3 reads CASSRTGFEGYTF. The DNA for the CDR3 is TGTGCCAGTAGTCGTACGGGGTTTGAGGGCTACACCTTC.

V is TRBV9 and J is TRBJ1-2, with D hard to call. This CDR3 has 13 amino acids. V lost 0 bases to trimming and J lost 4 bases, with 7 bases between them. In germline, CDR1 is SGDLS, CDR2 YYNGEE. CDR3 in amino acids: CASSVAATYGYTF. In DNA, the CDR3 is TGTGCCAGCAGCGTAGCGGCAACCTATGGCTACACCTTC. Full variable domain (remainder filled in from reference TRBV9 and TRBJ1-2): DSGVTQTPKHLITATGQRVTLRCSPRSGDLSVYWYQQSLDQGLQFLIQYYNGEERAKGNILERFSAQQFPDLHSELNLSSLELGDSALYFCASSVAATYGYTFGSGTRLTVV.

The V call is TRBV7-2, the J call TRBJ1-1; TRBD1 might be the D (6 bases). Deletions cut 3 bases from V and 11 bases from J, with 22 bases between. CDR1 and CDR2 (germline): SGHTA, FQGNSA. This CDR3 comprises 15 residues. The CDR3 here is CASSFYGTPTFQAFF. CDR3 DNA: TGTGCCAGCAGCTTCTACGGGACACCGACATTTCAGGCTTTCTTT.

This chain uses TRBV9 with TRBJ2-1, with TRBD1 matching over 7 bases. Germline V gene sequence: CDR1 SGDLS, CDR2 YYNGEE. Germline trimming cut 3 bases from V and 7 bases from J; bases unmatched to any gene: 7. The CDR3 covers 14 residues. CDR3 sequence reads: CASSASYRGNEQFF. The DNA of the CDR3 is TGTGCCAGCAGCGCCTCTTACAGGGGAAATGAGCAGTTCTTC.

This chain links TRBV11-2 with TRBJ2-1; 10 bases line up with TRBD2. The CDR3 runs 17 residues. V shed 1 base, J shed 5 bases, and the junction held 8 bases outside the gene matches. The germline V gene encodes CDR1 SGHAT and CDR2 FQNNGV. CDR3 nucleotides: TGTGCCAGCAGCTTAGGCCTAGCGGGGGTCCAAGACAATGAGCAGTTCTTC. Its protein product is CASSLGLAGVQDNEQFF.

This clone has just one count. Written as DNA, the CDR3 is TGTGCCAGCTCAGGGGGGAGCAATCAGCCCCAGCATTTT. This gives the protein CASSGGSNQPQHF. This chain joins TRBV18 and TRBJ1-5, with a possible D match to TRBD1 (5 bases). V was trimmed by 5 bases and J by 1 base, leaving 6 bases between them. The germline gives CDR1 KGHSH, CDR2 LQKENI. The CDR3 contains 13 residues.

The chain recombines TRBV28 with TRBJ1-2; the match to TRBD1 covers 8 bases. The CDR3 has 12 amino acids. V dropped 6 bases and J dropped 8; count of bases not matched to a gene: 5. Germline V gene sequence: CDR1 MDHEN, CDR2 SYDVKM. The CDR3, as DNA: TGTGCCAGCAGCCAGGGGGCCCGGGGCTACACCTTC. Encoded protein: CASSQGARGYTF.

This chain uses TRBV4-3 with TRBJ1-3; perhaps TRBD1 as D (5 bases). V dropped 3 bases and J dropped 4 bases, with 16 bases sitting between them. This CDR3 spans 16 amino acids. In germline, CDR1 is LGHNA, CDR2 YSLEER. DNA for the CDR3: TGCGCCAGCAGCCACGAGGGGCCCCGTCGCGGAAACACCATATATTTT. It yields the protein CASSHEGPRRGNTIYF.

The rearrangement links TRBV27 to TRBJ1-5; no clear D. Germline V gene sequence: CDR1 MNHEY, CDR2 SMNVEV (reference sequence). This CDR3 spans 13 amino acids. The V gene lost 7 bases and the J gene lost 8 bases, with 15 bases spanning the gap. The CDR3 DNA is TGTGCCAGCACCAGGACCGCCCAAGAGCCCCAGCATTTT. Amino acid sequence: CASTRTAQEPQHF.

The chain's CDR3 is CASSRSTDTQYF. CDR3 bases: TGCGCCAGCAGCCGCTCCACAGATACGCAGTATTTT. The chain uses TRBV4-3 and TRBJ2-3; D is unresolved. Trimming took 4 bases from V and 2 from J, leaving 4 bases between them. Germline V gives CDR1 LGHNA, CDR2 YSLEER. This CDR3 contains 12 residues.

The chain links TRBV29-1 to TRBJ2-2, with TRBD2 matching over 10 bases. Germline V lookup: CDR1 SQVTM, CDR2 ANQGSEA. The trim removed 4 bases at V and 7 bases at J, leaving 6 bases unmatched. The length of the CDR3 is 14 residues. The CDR3 DNA is TGCAGCGTTGTCAGCGGGAGGGGGGACGGGGAGCTGTTTTTT. It encodes CSVVSGRGDGELFF.

The rearrangement links TRBV30 to TRBJ1-3; TRBD1 is a possible D gene (5 bases). Germline V gene lookup returns CDR1 GTSNPN and CDR2 SVGIG (reference sequence). The CDR3 is made up of 14 amino acids. V dropped 5 bases and J dropped 2 bases, with 13 bases sitting between them. CDR3 residues: CAWGQGGAGNTIYF. The DNA for the CDR3 is TGTGCCTGGGGTCAGGGAGGGGCTGGAAACACCATATATTTT.

J is TRBJ1-2 and V is TRBV29-1; D gene uncertain. Trimming stripped 6 bases from V and 3 bases from J, with 11 bases between. The CDR3 sequence is 12 residues long. Germline V CDR1 and CDR2: SQVTM, ANQGSEA. In DNA form, the CDR3 reads TGCAGCGTGGAGTCCCTGGACTATGGCTACACCTTC. Translated, it gives CSVESLDYGYTF.

The rearrangement links TRBV7-6 to TRBJ2-1; 10 bases are shared with TRBD1. With V trimmed by 6 bases and J by 7 bases, 9 bases remained unmatched. This CDR3 contains 15 residues. The germline V gene has CDR1 SGHVS and CDR2 FNYEAQ. The CDR3: CASSSRQGARNEQFF. Written as DNA, the CDR3 is TGTGCCAGCAGTTCTAGACAGGGGGCTCGGAATGAGCAGTTCTTC.

The chain links TRBV18 to TRBJ1-6, with D unresolved. The CDR3 sequence is 16 residues long. Trimming left V 3 bases short and J 13 bases short, with 22 bases between. From germline, CDR1 is KGHSH and CDR2 LQKENI. CDR3: CASSPRRADGGNPLHF. The CDR3 DNA reads as TGTGCCAGCTCACCCAGGCGAGCGGATGGAGGGAACCCCCTCCACTTT.

V gene TRBV12-5 combines with J gene TRBJ2-1, with TRBD1 identical over 9 bases. The CDR3 totals 17 residues. Trimming at V came to 0 bases and at J to 9 bases, leaving 12 bases not matched to a gene. Germline lookup yields CDR1 LGHNT and CDR2 FRNRAP. The CDR3 bases are TGTGCTAGTGGTTTGGTACGAGGGGACAGGGTAGCGGGTGAGCAGTTCTTC. Its translation is CASGLVRGDRVAGEQFF.

This clone was counted a single time. The rearrangement links TRBV4-3 to TRBJ2-2; D ambiguous. The CDR3 has 15 amino acids. The ends were cut back, 6 bases at V and 3 bases at J, with 14 bases in the middle. Germline CDR1 is LGHNA and CDR2 is YSLEER. The CDR3 DNA is TGCGCCAGCAGATTTCAGTTGAGTCACACCGGGGAGCTGTTTTTT. Translation gives CASRFQLSHTGELFF.

The rearrangement joins TRBV6-6 to TRBJ2-7, with 10 bases matching TRBD1. Germline loops: CDR1 MNHNY, CDR2 SVGAGI (reference sequence). The CDR3 covers 14 residues. Trimming at V came to 6 bases and at J to 2 bases, leaving 4 bases not matched to a gene. The CDR3 loop is CASRGQGNTYEQYF. In nucleotides, the CDR3 is TGTGCCAGCAGGGGACAGGGGAACACCTACGAGCAGTACTTC.

This rearrangement joins TRBV12-3 or TRBV12-4 to TRBJ2-7, with no clear D. CDR3 length: 13 amino acids. Trimming stripped 5 bases from V and 4 bases from J, with 12 bases between. Here the CDR3 DNA reads TGTGCCAGCAGTCACACCCTCTTTTACGAGCAGTACTTC. It is translated as CASSHTLFYEQYF.

V usage is TRBV30 and J usage is TRBJ1-4; D might be TRBD1 (5 bases). Germline lookup yields CDR1 GTSNPN and CDR2 SVGIG (reference sequence). This CDR3 has 15 residues. V was clipped by 2 bases and J by 2 bases, with 12 bases between them. CDR3 in DNA: TGTGCCTGGAGTCGAACCGGGACCACTAATGAAAAACTGTTTTTT. It encodes CAWSRTGTTNEKLFF.

This chain connects TRBV6-5 to TRBJ1-6, with a weak D call TRBD1 (5 bases). CDR1 is MNHEY, CDR2 SVGAGI, per germline. Trimming stripped 4 bases from V and 10 bases from J, with 17 bases between. The length of the CDR3 is 15 residues. CDR3 DNA sequence: TGTGCCAGCAGTTCCTCCTATAGCCAGGGATCACCCCTCCACTTT. Protein sequence: CASSSSYSQGSPLHF.

J is TRBJ2-5 and V is TRBV10-3; D uncertain. CDR1 is ENHRY, CDR2 SYGVKD, per germline. Trimming took 4 bases from V and 7 from J, leaving 19 bases between them. The CDR3 is 15 residues long. DNA for the CDR3: TGTGCCATCAGTGGCCCTGGCTACTTGCCAGGGACCCAGTACTTC. Its protein is CAISGPGYLPGTQYF.

This chain uses TRBV19 with TRBJ2-3; D gene unclear. Germline V gene sequence: CDR1 LNHDA, CDR2 SQIVND (reference sequence). The CDR3 runs to 14 residues. The V end lost 2 bases, the J end lost 1 base, and 7 bases lay between the germline ends. The DNA of the CDR3 is TGTGCCAGTAGTATACTAGATGGCACAGATACGCAGTATTTT. As protein: CASSILDGTDTQYF.

The V gene is TRBV7-9, the J gene TRBJ2-7; tentative D call: TRBD1 (6 bases). With 5 bases removed from V and 4 bases from J, the gap between germline ends came to 12 bases. The CDR3 loop spans 13 amino acids. Germline V gene sequence: CDR1 SEHNR, CDR2 FQNEAQ (reference sequence). The CDR3 sequence is CASSPEDRYEQYF. The CDR3 nucleotides are TGTGCCAGCAGCCCAGAGGACAGATACGAGCAGTACTTC.

Written as DNA, the CDR3 is TGTGCCAGCAGGACAGGGGGCGCTGGGGGCTCCTACGAGCAGTACTTC. It encodes CASRTGGAGGSYEQYF. V and J are TRBV6-6 and TRBJ2-7, with 10 bases aligning to TRBD1. The CDR3 is 16 amino acids. V lost 6 bases to trimming and J lost 0 bases; unmatched junction nucleotides: 8. CDR1 and CDR2 (germline): MNHNY, SVGAGI (reference sequence).